Presented here are 22 T cell receptor beta chains from one specimen sequenced in a study of blood T cell repertoires in COVID-19 (dated by TCRdb to between 2020 and 2021). The receptor library was made with the immunoSEQ multiplex PCR assay. As stored in TCRdb, this immuneACCESS dataset retains in-frame rearrangements with V and J assigned. A fraction of the clones does not appear; measured against another copy, unresolved V genes explain less than half of the discrepancy, and the remainder lacks a known reason. The sample profile shows 150,000 or so clones; less than 85% of them were found once. About 3% of the sample rests with the top ten. Sequencing was carried out using peripheral blood. These receptors originate from a woman aged 80 or over with acute or convalescent COVID-19.

The count of this clone is one. V gene TRBV2 combines with J gene TRBJ1-2; TRBD1 matches 7 bases. The CDR3 covers 12 residues. Germline assignment: CDR1 SNHLY and CDR2 FYNNEI. J lost 5 bases, V lost 8 bases, and 5 bases had no gene match. The CDR3 spells CASATGRYGYTF. DNA for the CDR3: TGTGCCAGCGCGACAGGGCGGTATGGCTACACCTTC.

This clone showed up just a few times. The chain recombines TRBV5-8 with TRBJ1-2, with TRBD1 identical over 7 bases. In germline, CDR1 is SGHTS, CDR2 YDEGEE. There are 17 residues in the CDR3. Trimming removed 4 bases from V and 8 bases from J; junction bases left unmatched: 20. The CDR3 DNA reads TGTGCCAGCAGCCTAAACTATTGGACAGGCCCTCTCGAGGGCTACACCTTC. Its translation is CASSLNYWTGPLEGYTF.

The V gene is TRBV10-1, the J gene TRBJ1-3; no clear D. V was clipped by 3 bases and J by 1 base, with 16 bases between them. The germline CDR1 and CDR2 sequences are WNHNN and SYGVQD (reference sequence). The CDR3 extends over 17 amino acids. This chain's CDR3 is CASSESLPAGSGNTIYF. In DNA form, the CDR3 reads TGCGCCAGCAGTGAATCCCTCCCGGCCGGGTCTGGAAACACCATATATTTT.

The rearrangement uses TRBV30 and TRBJ2-7; the match to TRBD1 covers 8 bases. Germline loops: CDR1 GTSNPN, CDR2 SVGIG (reference sequence). With 2 bases clipped from V and 3 bases from J, the junction kept 3 bases outside the gene matches. CDR3 size: 13 residues. This CDR3 is CAWSWTGSYEQYF. CDR3 sequence (DNA): TGTGCCTGGAGTTGGACAGGGAGCTACGAGCAGTACTTC.

The J gene is TRBJ2-5, the V gene TRBV29-1; 8 bases align to TRBD2. Germline assignment: CDR1 SQVTM and CDR2 ANQGSEA. This CDR3 is built from 12 residues. V lost 7 bases to trimming and J lost 5 bases; unmatched junction nucleotides: 6. In DNA, the CDR3 is TGCAGCGCTGGGACTAGAACGGAGACCCAGTACTTC. As protein: CSAGTRTETQYF.

The chain joins TRBV5-1 to TRBJ1-3; 8 nucleotides match TRBD1. The J segment lost 4 bases and the V segment lost 4 bases, leaving 4 bases of the junction unmatched. CDR1 is SGHRS, CDR2 YFSETQ, per germline. There are 14 residues in the CDR3. This CDR3 reads CASSPRTGGNTIYF. The CDR3 DNA is TGCGCCAGCAGCCCACGGACAGGGGGAAACACCATATATTTT.

This sequence joins TRBV28 and TRBJ1-2, with D perhaps TRBD1 (5 bases). CDR3 length: 15 residues. V was clipped by 7 bases and J by 4 bases, with 19 bases between them. Germline CDR1 is MDHEN and CDR2 is SYDVKM. CDR3 coding DNA: TGTGCCAGCACCCTTACCCTAAGGGGCGGCTATGGCTACACCTTC. Translation: CASTLTLRGGYGYTF.

This clone showed up just once. The chain couples TRBV7-2 to TRBJ2-1, with 11 nucleotides matching TRBD2. Germline trimming cut 5 bases from V and 6 bases from J; bases unmatched to any gene: 9. The CDR3 runs 16 residues. Germline values: CDR1 SGHTA, CDR2 FQGNSA. The CDR3 region is CASSITSGSPPNEQFF. The CDR3 DNA reads as TGTGCCAGCAGCATCACTAGCGGGAGTCCCCCCAATGAGCAGTTCTTC. The full variable domain, with the rest looked up from reference TRBV7-2 and TRBJ2-1, is GAGVSQSPSNKVTEKGKDVELRCDPISGHTALYWYRQSLGQGLEFLIYFQGNSAPDKSGLPSDRFSAERTGGSVSTLTIQRTQQEDSAVYLCASSITSGSPPNEQFFGPGTRLTVL.

The J gene is TRBJ2-1, the V gene TRBV28; 7 nucleotides agree with TRBD2. The germline gives CDR1 MDHEN, CDR2 SYDVKM. The V segment lost 7 bases and the J segment 1 base; nucleotides outside the gene matches: 7. The CDR3 runs to 15 residues. The CDR3 nucleotides read TGTGCCAGCAAGTTCGGCGGGGGATCCTACAATGAGCAGTTCTTC. Translated: CASKFGGGSYNEQFF.

This clone was seen only a few times. This sequence joins TRBV5-1 and TRBJ2-1; 7 positions match TRBD1. The V segment lost 3 bases and the J segment 3 bases; nucleotides outside the gene matches: 3. This CDR3 is 14 amino acids long. Germline V CDR1 and CDR2: SGHRS, YFSETQ. The CDR3 DNA reads TGCGCCAGCAGCTGGGACAGCAGCTACAATGAGCAGTTCTTC. Its protein product is CASSWDSSYNEQFF.

This chain connects TRBV7-2 to TRBJ2-5; TRBD2 aligns across 7 bases. Germline V lookup: CDR1 SGHTA, CDR2 FQGNSA. J lost 2 bases, V lost 4 bases, and 7 bases had no gene match. The CDR3 has 15 amino acids. CDR3: CASSSLRGGQETQYF. The CDR3, as DNA: TGTGCCAGCAGCTCCCTACGGGGAGGGCAAGAGACCCAGTACTTC. The variable domain in full, with the rest retrieved from reference TRBV7-2 and TRBJ2-5, is GAGVSQSPSNKVTEKGKDVELRCDPISGHTALYWYRQSLGQGLEFLIYFQGNSAPDKSGLPSDRFSAERTGGSVSTLTIQRTQQEDSAVYLCASSSLRGGQETQYFGPGTRLLVL.

This clone was observed once. This sequence joins TRBV28 and TRBJ2-3; D may be TRBD1 (8 bases). V was trimmed by 6 bases and J by 3 bases, leaving 16 bases between them. The CDR3 spans 15 residues. Germline lookup yields CDR1 MDHEN and CDR2 SYDVKM. The CDR3 bases are TGTGCCAGCAGGCGATACAGGGGGGGGACAGATACGCAGTATTTT. It specifies CASRRYRGGTDTQYF.

The rearrangement links TRBV10-3 to TRBJ2-3; TRBD2 aligns across 9 bases. The CDR3 contains 14 residues. The germline V gene has CDR1 ENHRY and CDR2 SYGVKD. V dropped 8 bases and J dropped 2; count of bases not matched to a gene: 5. CDR3 bases: TGTGCCATCGGAGGGACTAGCAACACAGATACGCAGTATTTT. Its protein is CAIGGTSNTDTQYF.

V and J are TRBV28 and TRBJ2-3, with D tentatively TRBD1 (5 bases). Trimming stripped 4 bases from V and 1 base from J, with 18 bases between. Looked up from germline, CDR1 is MDHEN and CDR2 is SYDVKM. The CDR3 is 17 amino acids. The CDR3 sequence is CASSSDASGWGTDTQYF. Written as DNA, the CDR3 is TGTGCCAGCAGTTCCGACGCTTCAGGGTGGGGCACAGATACGCAGTATTTT.

The chain links TRBV28 to TRBJ2-7, with TRBD2 matching 8 bases. Germline CDR1 and CDR2: MDHEN and SYDVKM. V trimming: 7 bases; J trimming: 6 bases; junction bases outside the gene matches: 8. CDR3 size: 13 residues. The CDR3 nucleotides are TGTGCCAGCACCAAGCGGGAGACGGGCGAGCAGTACTTC. It yields the protein CASTKRETGEQYF.

V and J are TRBV7-3 and TRBJ2-3; TRBD2 agrees at 7 bases. Germline CDR1 SGHTA, CDR2 FQGTGA. J gave up 3 bases and V 7 bases, and 10 bases lay outside the gene matches. The CDR3 contains 15 residues. The CDR3 nucleotides are TGTGCCAGCACCCCAGGACTAGATGGTACAGATACGCAGTATTTT. It codes for CASTPGLDGTDTQYF.

Concerning this clone itself: A much larger clone lies a single base off, so this may be a read error. The CDR3 region has the DNA TGTGCCAGCAGTGAGGACTCCGACAATGAGCAGTTCTTC. Protein: CASSEDSDNEQFF. The V and J genes are TRBV2 and TRBJ2-1; tentative D call: TRBD2 (5 bases). The CDR3 spans 13 residues. Germline values: CDR1 SNHLY, CDR2 FYNNEI.

V and J are TRBV5-6 and TRBJ1-2; D gene ambiguous. V was pared by 4 bases and J by 4 bases, with 14 bases between. Germline loops: CDR1 SGHDT, CDR2 YYEEEE. The CDR3 is made up of 14 amino acids. The CDR3 bases are TGTGCCAGCAGCCGCTCCGCAGGCTTCTATGGCTACACCTTC. Protein product: CASSRSAGFYGYTF.

This clone was seen a few times. V is TRBV4-1 and J is TRBJ1-2, with a tentative D call TRBD1 (5 bases). Germline V gene sequence: CDR1 MGHRA, CDR2 YSYEKL. V dropped 1 base and J dropped 4 bases, with 16 bases sitting between them. The CDR3 totals 16 residues. The CDR3 protein is CASSQALQDALYGYTF. The CDR3 DNA reads TGCGCCAGCAGCCAAGCTTTACAGGACGCCCTCTATGGCTACACCTTC.

The chain couples TRBV6-1 to TRBJ2-2; possibly TRBD1 for D (5 bases). Trimming shortened V by 3 bases and J by 6 bases, and 14 bases separated the two germline ends. Germline V gene data show CDR1 as MNHNS and CDR2 as SASEGT. The CDR3 is 15 residues long. For the CDR3, the DNA is TGTGCCAGCAGTGACAGGGCCCCCATGGCCGGGGAGCTGTTTTTT. Protein: CASSDRAPMAGELFF.

The chain recombines TRBV5-1 with TRBJ2-3, with D maybe TRBD1 (6 bases). Germline CDR1 and CDR2: SGHRS and YFSETQ. Trimming stripped 0 bases from V and 6 bases from J, with 17 bases between. This CDR3 contains 16 residues. The chain's CDR3 is CASSLAAWQGHDTQYF. DNA of the CDR3: TGCGCCAGCAGCTTGGCGGCTTGGCAGGGGCACGATACGCAGTATTTT.

This chain uses TRBV28 with TRBJ2-3; TRBD1 agrees at 7 bases. Germline V gene lookup returns CDR1 MDHEN and CDR2 SYDVKM. The CDR3 extends over 15 amino acids. Trimming cost V 3 bases and J 2 bases; bases outside gene matches: 5. The CDR3 region is CASSFAQGPTDTQYF. The CDR3 region has the DNA TGTGCCAGCAGTTTCGCACAGGGGCCCACAGATACGCAGTATTTT.